This passage covers 8 T cell receptor beta chains from one sample sequenced in a study of blood T cell repertoires in COVID-19. Some clones are missing from TCRdb's copy, which holds only in-frame ones; the method was immunoSEQ multiplex PCR. The sample yields roughly 300,000 clones, about 82% seen once. Sequences were obtained from peripheral blood. The receptors here all came from a woman aged 50 to 60 with acute or convalescent COVID-19.

This CDR3 reads CATSVGSSYNEQFF. CDR3 bases: TGTGCCACCAGTGTCGGGAGCTCCTACAATGAGCAGTTCTTC. This sequence joins TRBV24-1 and TRBJ2-1; D possibly corresponds to TRBD2 (6 bases). The CDR3 sequence is 14 residues long. Trimming left V 5 bases short and J 0 bases short, with 7 bases between. Germline V CDR1 and CDR2: KGHDR, SFDVKD.

In its sample, this clone was seen a few times. J is TRBJ2-1 and V is TRBV18, with a weak D call TRBD2 (6 bases). Between the trimmed V and J ends, which lost 2 bases and 9 bases, there was a span of 11 bases. This CDR3 has 13 residues. Germline V gene data show CDR1 as KGHSH and CDR2 as LQKENI. CDR3: CASSPDGGGEQFF. CDR3 nucleotides: TGTGCCAGCTCACCAGATGGGGGAGGTGAGCAGTTCTTC.

The table lists this clone with a count of one. This sample also contains other DNA sequences that code for the same CDR3. This chain connects TRBV9 to TRBJ1-2, with TRBD1 matching over 7 bases. V trimming: 0 bases; J trimming: 2 bases; junction bases outside the gene matches: 1. The CDR3 runs to 14 residues. CDR1 and CDR2 from the germline V gene are SGDLS and YYNGEE. CDR3 residues: CASSVGQGNYGYTF. The DNA for the CDR3 is TGTGCCAGCAGCGTAGGACAGGGAAACTATGGCTACACCTTC.

J is TRBJ2-5 and V is TRBV24-1; 8 nucleotides line up with TRBD1. This CDR3 has 15 residues. CDR1 and CDR2 (germline): KGHDR, SFDVKD. J gave up 5 bases and V 4 bases, and 8 bases lay outside the gene matches. DNA of the CDR3: TGTGCCACCAGTGACCCTGGACAGGGTCATGAGACCCAGTACTTC. This translates into CATSDPGQGHETQYF.

The rearrangement links TRBV6-5 to TRBJ1-6; D perhaps matches TRBD1 (5 bases). Per the germline V gene, CDR1 is MNHEY and CDR2 is SVGAGI. This CDR3 region has 14 residues. V dropped 7 bases and J dropped 7 bases, with 14 bases sitting between them. CDR3 protein: CASNQMGGNSPLHF. The CDR3 nucleotides read TGTGCCAGCAATCAAATGGGGGGGAATTCACCCCTCCACTTT.

This clone is a singleton in its sample. V usage is TRBV19 and J usage is TRBJ2-5, with a weak D call TRBD2 (6 bases). The CDR3 consists of 14 residues. Germline V gene data show CDR1 as LNHDA and CDR2 as SQIVND (reference sequence). V was clipped by 5 bases and J by 1 base, with 11 bases between them. CDR3 nucleotides: TGTGCCAGTAGTGTCTCTAGCGCCCAAGAGACCCAGTACTTC. Translating it yields CASSVSSAQETQYF. The variable domain in full, completed from reference TRBV19 and TRBJ2-5, reads DGGITQSPKYLFRKEGQNVTLSCEQNLNHDAMYWYRQDPGQGLRLIYYSQIVNDFQKGDIAEGYSVSREKKESFPLTVTSAQKNPTAFYLCASSVSSAQETQYFGPGTRLLVL.

The J gene is TRBJ1-1, the V gene TRBV15; possibly TRBD1 for D (5 bases). The CDR3 extends over 14 amino acids. Germline V gene data show CDR1 as LNHNV and CDR2 as YYDKDF (reference sequence). The germline V and J ends were trimmed by 4 bases and 4 bases, with 13 bases remaining between them. The CDR3 protein is CATSNSLRVTEAFF. The CDR3 DNA follows: TGTGCCACCAGCAACTCCCTCAGGGTCACTGAAGCTTTCTTT.

This chain connects TRBV3-1 (or the pseudogene TRBV3-2) to TRBJ2-1; TRBD2 matches 10 bases. V lost 1 base, J lost 6 bases, and 3 bases stayed unmatched. Germline V gene lookup returns CDR1 LGHDT and CDR2 YNNKEL (reference sequence). This CDR3 is 15 amino acids long. DNA for the CDR3: TGTGCCAGCAGCCAAGGCGGACTAGCGGCCAATGAGCAGTTCTTC. This sequence encodes CASSQGGLAANEQFF.